This T cell receptor beta chain stems from a study of blood T cells in healthy people across ages. Study findings and constraints: Strong correlation linked observed beta diversity and percent naive T cells. The unsorted PBMCs prevented any conclusive comparison of naive versus antigen-experienced cells.

Notes on this clonotype: Its antigen is unidentified.

Combining a sample-barcoded 5' primer with a J-beta primer mix, a second PCR ran for roughly 7 to 12 cycles. Each cDNA molecule was tagged by a template-switch adaptor that had 12 random nucleotides. TCRdb re-derived calls from the 5' RACE reads in MiXCR, one entry per CDR3 protein. In the table there are approximately 1,100,000 distinct CDR3 sequences, 45% of which are singletons. No fewer than 5.5 micrograms of total RNA were isolated from every sample. Germline CDR1 and CDR2: SGHDT and YYEEEE. Trimming stripped 4 bases from V and 3 bases from J, with 18 bases between. The CDR3 totals 16 residues. The origin of this receptor is a woman aged 60-75 years in good health. Sample: blood. V is TRBV5-6 and J is TRBJ2-3; possible D gene TRBD2, 5 bases. The CDR3 sequence: CASSNLKERGTDTQYF. The CDR3 coding sequence is TGTGCCAGCAGCAACCTTAAGGAGCGCGGGACAGATACGCAGTATTTT. The variable domain in full, completed from reference TRBV5-6 and TRBJ2-3, reads DAGVTQSPTHLIKTRGQQVTLRCSPKSGHDTVSWYQQALGQGPQFIFQYYEEEERQRGNFPDRFSGHQFPNYSSELNVNALLLGDSALYLCASSNLKERGTDTQYFGPGTRLTVL.